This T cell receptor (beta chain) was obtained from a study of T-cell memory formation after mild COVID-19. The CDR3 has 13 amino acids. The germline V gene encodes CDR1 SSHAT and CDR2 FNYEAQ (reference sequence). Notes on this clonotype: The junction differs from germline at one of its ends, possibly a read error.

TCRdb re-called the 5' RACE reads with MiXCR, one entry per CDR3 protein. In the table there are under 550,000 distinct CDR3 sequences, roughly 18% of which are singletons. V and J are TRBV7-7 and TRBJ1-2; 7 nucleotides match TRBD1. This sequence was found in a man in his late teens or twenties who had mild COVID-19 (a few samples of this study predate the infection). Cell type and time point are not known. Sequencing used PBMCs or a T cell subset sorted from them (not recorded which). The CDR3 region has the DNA TGTGCTAGCAGCCTCCGGGACAGATATGGCTACACCTTC. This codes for CASSLRDRYGYTF.